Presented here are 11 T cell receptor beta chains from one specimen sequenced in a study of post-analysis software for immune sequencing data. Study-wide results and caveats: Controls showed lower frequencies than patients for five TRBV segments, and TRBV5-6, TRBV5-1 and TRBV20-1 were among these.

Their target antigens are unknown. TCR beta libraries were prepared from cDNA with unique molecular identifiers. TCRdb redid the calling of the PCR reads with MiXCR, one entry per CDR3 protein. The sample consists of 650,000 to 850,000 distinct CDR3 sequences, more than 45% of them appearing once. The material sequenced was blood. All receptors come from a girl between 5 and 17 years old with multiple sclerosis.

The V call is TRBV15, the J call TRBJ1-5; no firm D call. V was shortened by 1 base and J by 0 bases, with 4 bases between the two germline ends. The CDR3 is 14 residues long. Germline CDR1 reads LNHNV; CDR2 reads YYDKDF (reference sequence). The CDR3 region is CATSRVDSNQPQHF. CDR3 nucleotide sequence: TGTGCCACCAGCAGAGTGGATAGCAATCAGCCCCAGCATTTT.

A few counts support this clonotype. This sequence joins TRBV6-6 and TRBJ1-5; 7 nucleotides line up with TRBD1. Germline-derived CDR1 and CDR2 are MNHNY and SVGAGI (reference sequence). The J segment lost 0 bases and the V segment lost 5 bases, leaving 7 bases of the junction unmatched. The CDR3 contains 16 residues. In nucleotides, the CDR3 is TGTGCCAGCAGTGCCGCAGGGGGAATTAGCAATCAGCCCCAGCATTTT. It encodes CASSAAGGISNQPQHF.

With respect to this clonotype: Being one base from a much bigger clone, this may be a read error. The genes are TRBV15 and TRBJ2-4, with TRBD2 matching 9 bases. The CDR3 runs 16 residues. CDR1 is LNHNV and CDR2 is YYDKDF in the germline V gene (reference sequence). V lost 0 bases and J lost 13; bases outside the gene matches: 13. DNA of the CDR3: TGTGCCACCAGCAGAGATCGCGGGAGGGGGCCCGATGAGCAGTACTTC. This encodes CATSRDRGRGPDEQYF. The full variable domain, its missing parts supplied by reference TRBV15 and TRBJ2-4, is DAMVIQNPRYQVTQFGKPVTLSCSQTLNHNVMYWYQQKSSQAPKLLFHYYDKDFNNEADTPDNFQSRRPNTSFCFLDIRSPGLGDTAMYLCATSRDRGRGPDEQYFGAGTRLSVL.

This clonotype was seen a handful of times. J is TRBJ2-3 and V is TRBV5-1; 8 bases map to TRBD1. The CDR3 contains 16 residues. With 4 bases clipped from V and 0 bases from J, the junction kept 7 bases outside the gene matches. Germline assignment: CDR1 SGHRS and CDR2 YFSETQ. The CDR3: CASSVEGQGSTDTQYF. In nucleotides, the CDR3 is TGCGCCAGCAGCGTAGAAGGACAGGGCAGCACAGATACGCAGTATTTT.

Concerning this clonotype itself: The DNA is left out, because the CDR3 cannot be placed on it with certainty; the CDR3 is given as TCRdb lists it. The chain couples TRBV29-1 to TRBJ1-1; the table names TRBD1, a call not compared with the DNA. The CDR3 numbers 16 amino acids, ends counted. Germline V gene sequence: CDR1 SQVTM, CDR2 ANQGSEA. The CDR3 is CSVATGQGPSVSEAFF.

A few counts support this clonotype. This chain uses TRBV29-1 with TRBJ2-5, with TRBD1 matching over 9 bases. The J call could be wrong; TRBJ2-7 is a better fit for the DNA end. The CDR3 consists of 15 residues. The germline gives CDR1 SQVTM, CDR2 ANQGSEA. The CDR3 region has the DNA TGCAGCGTTGAACGCCGCGGGACAGGGCCCTACGAGCAGTACTTC. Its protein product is CSVERRGTGPYEQYF.

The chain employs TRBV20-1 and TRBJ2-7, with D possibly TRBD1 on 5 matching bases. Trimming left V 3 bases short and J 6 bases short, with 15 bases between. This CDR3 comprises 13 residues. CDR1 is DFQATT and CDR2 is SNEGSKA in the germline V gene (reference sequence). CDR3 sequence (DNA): TGCAGTGCTAGGACAGTTATGGTTGGCGAGCAGTACTTC. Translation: CSARTVMVGEQYF.

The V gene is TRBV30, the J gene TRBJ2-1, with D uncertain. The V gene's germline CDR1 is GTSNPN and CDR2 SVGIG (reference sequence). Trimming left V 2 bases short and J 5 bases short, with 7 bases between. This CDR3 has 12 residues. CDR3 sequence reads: CAWSRQDNEQFF. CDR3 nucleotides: TGTGCCTGGAGTAGGCAGGACAATGAGCAGTTCTTC.

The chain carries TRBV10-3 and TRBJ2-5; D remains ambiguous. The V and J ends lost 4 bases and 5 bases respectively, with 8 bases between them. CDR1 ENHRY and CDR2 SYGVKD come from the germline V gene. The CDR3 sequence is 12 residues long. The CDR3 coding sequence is TGTGCCATCAGTGCCCCACGGGAGACCCAGTACTTC. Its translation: CAISAPRETQYF.

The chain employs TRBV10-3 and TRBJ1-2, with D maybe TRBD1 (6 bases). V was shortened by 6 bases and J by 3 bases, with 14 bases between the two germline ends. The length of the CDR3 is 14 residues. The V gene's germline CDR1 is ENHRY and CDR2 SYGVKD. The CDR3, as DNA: TGTGCCATCAGAGGGGCAGGGGATGACTATGGCTACACCTTC. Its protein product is CAIRGAGDDYGYTF.

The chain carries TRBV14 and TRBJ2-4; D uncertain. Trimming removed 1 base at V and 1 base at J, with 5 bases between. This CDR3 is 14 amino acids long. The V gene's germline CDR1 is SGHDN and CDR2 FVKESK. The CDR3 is CASSQVGAKNIQYF. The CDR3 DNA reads TGTGCCAGCAGCCAAGTGGGGGCCAAAAACATTCAGTACTTC.